The source of this T cell receptor (beta chain) is a study of blood T cell repertoires in COVID-19. Repertoires were generated with immunoSEQ multiplex PCR, while TCRdb's copy carries only in-frame clones and drops some. The sample holds about 200,000 clones; about four fifths are singletons and the top ten take about 12%. The CDR3 covers 14 residues. Germline-derived CDR1 and CDR2 are SGHRS and YFSETQ. Trimming removed 4 bases at V and 2 bases at J, with 10 bases between. The sequenced sample consisted of peripheral blood. The receptor was isolated from a woman aged 40 to 50 with acute or convalescent COVID-19. J is TRBJ2-1 and V is TRBV5-1; TRBD2 is a possible D gene (6 bases). DNA for the CDR3: TGCGCCAGCAGCGCCTCGGGGGCCTACAATGAGCAGTTCTTC. This codes for CASSASGAYNEQFF.